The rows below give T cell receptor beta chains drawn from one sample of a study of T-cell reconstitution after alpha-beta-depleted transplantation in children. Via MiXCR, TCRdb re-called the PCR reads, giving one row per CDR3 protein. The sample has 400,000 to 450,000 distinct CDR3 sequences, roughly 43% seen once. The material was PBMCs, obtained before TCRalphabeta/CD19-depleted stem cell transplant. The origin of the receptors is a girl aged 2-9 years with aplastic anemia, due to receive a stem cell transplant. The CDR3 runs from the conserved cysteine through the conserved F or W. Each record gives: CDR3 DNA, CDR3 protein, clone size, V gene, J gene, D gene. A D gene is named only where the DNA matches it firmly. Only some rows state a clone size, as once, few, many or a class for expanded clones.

TGTGCCAGCAGTTACGACGGCAGAAACAACTATGGCTACACCTTC,CASSYDGRNNYGYTF,few,TRBV6-5,TRBJ1-2,.
TGTGCCAGCAGTTATAGGGGACTAGCGGGCTACAATGAGCAGTTCTTC,CASSYRGLAGYNEQFF,.,TRBV6-2/TRBV6-3,TRBJ2-1,TRBD2
TGCGCCAGCAGCTTGGACAGCCCGCACTACGAGCAGTACTTC,CASSLDSPHYEQYF,.,TRBV5-1,TRBJ2-7,.
TGCGCCAGCAGCTTGGTAGGGGACGGAGATACGCAGTATTTT,CASSLVGDGDTQYF,.,TRBV5-1,TRBJ2-3,.
TGTGCCAGTCAAGAAACAGGGGATTCCTACGAGCAGTACTTC,CASQETGDSYEQYF,.,TRBV27,TRBJ2-7,TRBD1
TGCGCCAGCAGCTATGGGACGGGGAGCTCCTACGAGCAGTACTTC,CASSYGTGSSYEQYF,many,TRBV5-1,TRBJ2-7,.
TGTGCCAGCAGCTTAAGGTCGGGGGGGAACACTGAAGCTTTCTTT,CASSLRSGGNTEAFF,many,TRBV7-9,TRBJ1-1,.
TGTGCCAGCAGTGGGACGACAGGGGCGAATTCACCCCTCCACTTT,CASSGTTGANSPLHF,.,TRBV27,TRBJ1-6,TRBD1
TGCAGTGCTAACGGGGACCTGAGCACAGATACGCAGTATTTT,CSANGDLSTDTQYF,.,TRBV20-1,TRBJ2-3,.
TGCGCCAGCAGCTTGGCCCAGCGGGTCCCCTACAATGAGCAGTTCTTC,CASSLAQRVPYNEQFF,many,TRBV5-1,TRBJ2-1,.
TGTGCCAGCAGCCCACCCCAGCGGGGTCTACTCACAGATACGCAGTATTTT,CASSPPQRGLLTDTQYF,.,TRBV27,TRBJ2-3,TRBD2
TGTGCCAGCAGTTCCGGACAGCTACCCCAAGAGACCCAGTACTTC,CASSSGQLPQETQYF,many,TRBV28,TRBJ2-5,.
TGTGCCAGCAGCGTCGAAAGACAGGGCCATGGCTACACCTTC,CASSVERQGHGYTF,many,TRBV2,TRBJ1-2,TRBD1
TGTGCCAGCAGCTTAAACCTAGCAAGCACAGATACGCAGTATTTT,CASSLNLASTDTQYF,.,TRBV7-3,TRBJ2-3,.
TGTGCCAGCAGTCCCGGGGGGGATACGCAGTATTTT,CASSPGGDTQYF,many,TRBV3-1,TRBJ2-3,TRBD2
TGCAGCGTTGAAGGGACAGGGCTTGCAAATACGCAGTATTTT,CSVEGTGLANTQYF,few,TRBV29-1,TRBJ2-3,TRBD1
TGCGCCAGCAGCTCCCTTTGGGGAGAAAAACTGTTTTTT,CASSSLWGEKLFF,few,TRBV4-1,TRBJ1-4,.
TGTGCCAGCAGCTTAGCTAAGGTAGCTTTCTTT,CASSLAKVAFF,many,TRBV7-2,TRBJ1-1,.
TGCAGCGTTGTCTTCGAAGAGACCCAGTACTTC,CSVVFEETQYF,.,TRBV29-1,TRBJ2-5,.
TGTGCCAGCAGTTGGGGGACTAGGGGCCATGAGCAGTTCTTC,CASSWGTRGHEQFF,many,TRBV12-3/TRBV12-4,TRBJ2-1,TRBD2
TGTGCCAGCAGTCTAACCGGGACAGGGTCCTCTGGGGCCAACGTCCTGACTTTC,CASSLTGTGSSGANVLTF,many,TRBV12-3/TRBV12-4,TRBJ2-6,TRBD1
TGCAGCGCCGCCACAGGGATCGGGGAGCTGTTTTTT,CSAATGIGELFF,.,TRBV29-1,TRBJ2-2,.
TGCGCCAGTTCGACGGTTTTGGACACTGAAGCTTTCTTT,CASSTVLDTEAFF,many,TRBV5-1,TRBJ1-1,.
TGTGCCATCAGTGAGTCGAAGGGGGGGAGGAACCCCTACGAGCAGTACTTC,CAISESKGGRNPYEQYF,.,TRBV10-3,TRBJ2-7,.
TGCAGTGCTAGAGGGGGGGCTACCTACAATGAGCAGTTCTTC,CSARGGATYNEQFF,many,TRBV20-1,TRBJ2-1,.
TGTGCCAGCTCACCACACGTCGGGACAGGGAACACTGAAGCTTTCTTT,CASSPHVGTGNTEAFF,.,TRBV18,TRBJ1-1,TRBD1
TGTGCCAGCAGTCCGGGGGCTGTTGGCTACACCTTC,CASSPGAVGYTF,.,TRBV14,TRBJ1-2,.
TGCGCCAGCAGATATAGCGGGAGGAGCTCCTACAATGAGCAGTTCTTC,CASRYSGRSSYNEQFF,.,TRBV5-1,TRBJ2-1,TRBD2
TGTGCCAGCAGCCCCACAGGGGCGAGGACAGATACGCAGTATTTT,CASSPTGARTDTQYF,few,TRBV11-2,TRBJ2-3,TRBD1
TGTGCCAGCAGCTTAGGGGCCGGGACATCCAACACCATATATTTT,CASSLGAGTSNTIYF,few,TRBV7-6,TRBJ1-3,.
TGTGCCAGCAGCTTAGATGGGACTAGCGGTGGTAGGGAGCAGTTCTTC,CASSLDGTSGGREQFF,.,TRBV7-2,TRBJ2-1,TRBD2
TGTGCCAGCAGTTTAGCGGGAGTTGGGGATACGCAGTATTTT,CASSLAGVGDTQYF,many,TRBV6-2/TRBV6-3,TRBJ2-3,TRBD2
TGCAGTGCTAGGGACTCGCCCGACAATGAGCAGTTCTTC,CSARDSPDNEQFF,.,TRBV20-1,TRBJ2-1,.
TGCAGTGCTTTTGCGGAGACCCAGTACTTC,CSAFAETQYF,few,TRBV20-1,TRBJ2-5,.
TGTGCCAGCAGCCACTCCGCGAACACTGAAGCTTTCTTT,CASSHSANTEAFF,.,TRBV7-7,TRBJ1-1,.
TGCGCCAGCAGCCACGGGACGGTGGACTCCTACGAGCAGTACTTC,CASSHGTVDSYEQYF,once,TRBV5-1,TRBJ2-7,.
TGTGCCAGCAGCTCAGTTGACTCGCGCTCCTACAATGAGCAGTTCTTC,CASSSVDSRSYNEQFF,.,TRBV7-2,TRBJ2-1,.